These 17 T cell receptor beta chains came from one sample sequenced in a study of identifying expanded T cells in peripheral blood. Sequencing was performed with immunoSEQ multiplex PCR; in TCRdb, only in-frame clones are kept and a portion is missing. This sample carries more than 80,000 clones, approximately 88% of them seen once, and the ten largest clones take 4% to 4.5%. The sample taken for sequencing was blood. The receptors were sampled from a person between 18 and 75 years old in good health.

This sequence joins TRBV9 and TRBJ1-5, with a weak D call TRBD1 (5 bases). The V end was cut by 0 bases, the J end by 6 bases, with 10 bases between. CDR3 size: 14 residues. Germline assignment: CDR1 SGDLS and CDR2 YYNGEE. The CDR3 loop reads CASSVAGYGQPQHF. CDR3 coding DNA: TGTGCCAGCAGCGTAGCAGGGTATGGTCAGCCCCAGCATTTT.

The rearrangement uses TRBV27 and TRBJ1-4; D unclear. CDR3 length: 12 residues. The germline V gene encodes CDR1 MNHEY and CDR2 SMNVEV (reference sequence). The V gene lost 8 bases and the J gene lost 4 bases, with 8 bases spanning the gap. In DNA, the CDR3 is TGTGCCAGCGGGCCCCATAATGAAAAACTGTTTTTT. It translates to CASGPHNEKLFF.

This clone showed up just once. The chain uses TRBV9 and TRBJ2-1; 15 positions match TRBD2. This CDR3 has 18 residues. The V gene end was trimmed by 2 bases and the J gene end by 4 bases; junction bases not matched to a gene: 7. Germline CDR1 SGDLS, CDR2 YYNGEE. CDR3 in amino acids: CASSVTGTSGRWYNEQFF. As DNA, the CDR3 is TGTGCCAGCAGCGTCACCGGGACTAGCGGGAGGTGGTACAATGAGCAGTTCTTC. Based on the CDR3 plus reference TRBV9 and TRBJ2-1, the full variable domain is DSGVTQTPKHLITATGQRVTLRCSPRSGDLSVYWYQQSLDQGLQFLIQYYNGEERAKGNILERFSAQQFPDLHSELNLSSLELGDSALYFCASSVTGTSGRWYNEQFFGPGTRLTVL.

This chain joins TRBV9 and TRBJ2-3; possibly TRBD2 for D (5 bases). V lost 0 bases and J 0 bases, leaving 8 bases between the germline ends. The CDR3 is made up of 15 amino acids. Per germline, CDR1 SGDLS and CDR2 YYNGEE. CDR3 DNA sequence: TGTGCCAGCAGCGTAGCTCCGGGAAGCACAGATACGCAGTATTTT. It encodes CASSVAPGSTDTQYF.

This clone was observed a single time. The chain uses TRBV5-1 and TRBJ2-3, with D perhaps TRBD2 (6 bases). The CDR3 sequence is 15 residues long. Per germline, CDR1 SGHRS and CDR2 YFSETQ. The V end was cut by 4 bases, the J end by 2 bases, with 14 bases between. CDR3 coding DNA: TGCGCCAGCAGCCCCTCCGGGACTTCCACAGATACGCAGTATTTT. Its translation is CASSPSGTSTDTQYF.

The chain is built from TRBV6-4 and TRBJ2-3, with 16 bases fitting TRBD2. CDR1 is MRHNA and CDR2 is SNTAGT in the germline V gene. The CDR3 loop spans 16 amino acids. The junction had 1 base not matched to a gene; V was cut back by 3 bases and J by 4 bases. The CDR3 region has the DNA TGTGCCAGCAGTGAAGGGACTAGCGGGGGGGCAGATACGCAGTATTTT. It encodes CASSEGTSGGADTQYF.

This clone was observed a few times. CDR3 sequence reads: CASSHPGLAAYEQYF. Here the CDR3 DNA reads TGTGCCAGCAGTCATCCGGGACTAGCGGCCTACGAGCAGTACTTC. The genes are TRBV6-6 and TRBJ2-7, with TRBD2 identical over 11 bases. With 5 bases clipped from V and 2 bases from J, the junction kept 5 bases outside the gene matches. The CDR3 covers 15 residues. The germline CDR1 and CDR2 sequences are MNHNY and SVGAGI (reference sequence).

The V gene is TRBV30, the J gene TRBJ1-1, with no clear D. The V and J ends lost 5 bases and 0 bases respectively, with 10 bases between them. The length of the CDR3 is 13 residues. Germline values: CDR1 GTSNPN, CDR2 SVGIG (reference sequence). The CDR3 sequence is CAWGLPMNTEAFF. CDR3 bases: TGTGCCTGGGGATTACCTATGAACACTGAAGCTTTCTTT.

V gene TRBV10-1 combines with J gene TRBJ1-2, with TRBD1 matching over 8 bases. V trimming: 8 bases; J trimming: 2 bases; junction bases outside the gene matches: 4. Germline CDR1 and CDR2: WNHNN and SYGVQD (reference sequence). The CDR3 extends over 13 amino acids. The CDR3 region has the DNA TGCGCCAGCGGGACAGGCGGAAACTATGGCTACACCTTC. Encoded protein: CASGTGGNYGYTF.

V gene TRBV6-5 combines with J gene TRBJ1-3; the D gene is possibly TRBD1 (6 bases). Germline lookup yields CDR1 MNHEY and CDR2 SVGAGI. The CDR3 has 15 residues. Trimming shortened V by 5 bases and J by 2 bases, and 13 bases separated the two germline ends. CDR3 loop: CASSRTQGPGNTIYF. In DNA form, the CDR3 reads TGTGCCAGCAGTAGAACACAGGGACCTGGAAACACCATATATTTT.

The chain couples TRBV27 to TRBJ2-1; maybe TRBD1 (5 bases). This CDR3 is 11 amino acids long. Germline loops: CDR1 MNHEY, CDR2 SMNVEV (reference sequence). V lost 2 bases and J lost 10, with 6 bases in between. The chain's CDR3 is CASSLGAEQFF. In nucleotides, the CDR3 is TGTGCCAGCAGTTTAGGGGCAGAGCAGTTCTTC.

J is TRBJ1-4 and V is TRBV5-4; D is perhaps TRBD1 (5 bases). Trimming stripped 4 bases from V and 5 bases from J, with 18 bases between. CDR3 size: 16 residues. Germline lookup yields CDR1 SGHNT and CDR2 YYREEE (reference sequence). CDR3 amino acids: CASSTQPGQGNEKLFF. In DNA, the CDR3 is TGTGCCAGCAGCACACAACCCGGGCAGGGCAATGAAAAACTGTTTTTT.

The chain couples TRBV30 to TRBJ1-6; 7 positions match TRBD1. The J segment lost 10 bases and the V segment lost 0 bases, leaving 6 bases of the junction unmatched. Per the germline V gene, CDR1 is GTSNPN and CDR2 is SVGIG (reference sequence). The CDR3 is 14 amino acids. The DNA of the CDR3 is TGTGCCTGGAGTGTCCATACAGGGGTATCACCCCTCCACTTT. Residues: CAWSVHTGVSPLHF.

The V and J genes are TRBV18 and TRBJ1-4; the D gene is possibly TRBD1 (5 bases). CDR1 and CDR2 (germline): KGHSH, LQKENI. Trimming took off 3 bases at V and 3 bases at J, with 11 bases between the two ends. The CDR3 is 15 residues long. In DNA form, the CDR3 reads TGTGCCAGCTCACCGCAGACAGACCCTAATGAAAAACTGTTTTTT. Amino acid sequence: CASSPQTDPNEKLFF.

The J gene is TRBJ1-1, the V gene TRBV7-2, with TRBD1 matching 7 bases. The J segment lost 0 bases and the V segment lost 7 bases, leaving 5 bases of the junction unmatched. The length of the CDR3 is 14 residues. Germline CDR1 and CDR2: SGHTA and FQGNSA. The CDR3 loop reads CASTSRGLNTEAFF. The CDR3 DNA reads TGTGCCAGCACGTCAAGGGGGCTGAACACTGAAGCTTTCTTT.

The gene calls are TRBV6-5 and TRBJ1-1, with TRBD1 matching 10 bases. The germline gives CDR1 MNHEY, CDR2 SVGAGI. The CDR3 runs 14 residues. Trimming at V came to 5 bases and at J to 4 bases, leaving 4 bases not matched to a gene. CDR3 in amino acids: CASSTRDRGTEAFF. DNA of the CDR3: TGTGCCAGCAGTACCCGGGACAGGGGCACTGAAGCTTTCTTT.

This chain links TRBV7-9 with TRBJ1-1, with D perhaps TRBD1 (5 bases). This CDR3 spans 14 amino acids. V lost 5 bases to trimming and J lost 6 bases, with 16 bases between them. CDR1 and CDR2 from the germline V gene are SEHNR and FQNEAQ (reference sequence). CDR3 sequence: CASSIDWGGAEAFF. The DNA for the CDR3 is TGTGCCAGCAGCATAGATTGGGGGGGAGCTGAAGCTTTCTTT. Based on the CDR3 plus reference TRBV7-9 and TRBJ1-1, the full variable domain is DTGVSQNPRHKITKRGQNVTFRCDPISEHNRLYWYRQTLGQGPEFLTYFQNEAQLEKSRLLSDRFSAERPKGSFSTLEIQRTEQGDSAMYLCASSIDWGGAEAFFGQGTRLTVV.